This TCR beta chain emerged from a study of T cell repertoires in cytomegalovirus infection. On the study more broadly: Public signatures in TCR beta pointed to CMV infection and matching HLA type.

As to this clonotype: Its matching antigen is unknown.

Trimming pared 5 bases from V and 7 bases from J, leaving 15 bases between. Germline CDR1 reads SGHTA; CDR2 reads FQGTGA. The CDR3 loop spans 14 amino acids. MiXCR, run by TCRdb on the reads, gives a single entry per CDR3 protein. The sample records around 750,000 distinct CDR3 sequences, less than 35% being singletons. Here the sequenced sample was cultured CD8+ T cells from PBMCs, taken from culture after CMV antigen stimulation. This TCR was sampled from a human donor in good health (CMV status not recorded). Some clones in this sample may be carry-over from other donors' samples. This chain connects TRBV7-3 to TRBJ2-1; either TRBD1 or TRBD2 may supply D (5 bases each). This CDR3 reads CASSPLWDGNEQFF. As DNA, the CDR3 is TGTGCCAGCAGCCCCCTTTGGGACGGAAATGAGCAGTTCTTC.